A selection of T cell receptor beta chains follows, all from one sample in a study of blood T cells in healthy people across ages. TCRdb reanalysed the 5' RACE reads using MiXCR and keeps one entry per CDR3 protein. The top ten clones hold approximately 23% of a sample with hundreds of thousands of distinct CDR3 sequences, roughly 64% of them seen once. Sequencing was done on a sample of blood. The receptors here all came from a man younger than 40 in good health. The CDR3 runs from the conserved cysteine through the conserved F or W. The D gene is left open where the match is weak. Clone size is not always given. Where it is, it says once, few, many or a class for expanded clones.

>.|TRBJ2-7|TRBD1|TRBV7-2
CASSLVPTGGYEQYF
TGTGCCAGCAGCTTAGTCCCGACAGGGGGCTACGAGCAGTACTTC
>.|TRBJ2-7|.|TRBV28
CASSEDNTYEQYF
TGTGCCAGCAGTGAGGACAACACCTACGAGCAGTACTTC
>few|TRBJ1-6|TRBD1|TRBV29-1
CSVGGQDGSPLHF
TGCAGCGTTGGGGGACAGGACGGGTCACCCCTCCACTTT
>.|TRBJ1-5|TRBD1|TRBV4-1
CASSQVWTGFRNQPQHF
TGCGCCAGCAGCCAGGTTTGGACAGGGTTCCGCAATCAGCCCCAGCATTTT
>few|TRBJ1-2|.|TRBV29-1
CSVDPETGGGYTF
TGCAGCGTCGACCCAGAGACGGGTGGAGGCTACACCTTC
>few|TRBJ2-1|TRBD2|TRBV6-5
CASSYGGRGYNEQFF
TGTGCCAGCAGTTACGGCGGGAGAGGGTACAATGAGCAGTTCTTC
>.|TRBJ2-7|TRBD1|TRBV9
CASSAQAGGGSYEQYF
TGTGCCAGCAGCGCCCAAGCAGGGGGCGGTTCCTACGAGCAGTACTTC
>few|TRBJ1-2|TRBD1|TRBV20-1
CSAEPKGTGENYGYTF
TGCAGTGCCGAACCAAAAGGGACAGGGGAGAACTATGGCTACACCTTC
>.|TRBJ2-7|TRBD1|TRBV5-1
CASSLELGTGIYEQYF
TGCGCCAGCAGCTTGGAGTTGGGGACAGGGATCTACGAGCAGTACTTC
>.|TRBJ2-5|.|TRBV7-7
CASSPTIGVQETQYF
TGTGCTAGCAGCCCCACCATCGGGGTCCAAGAGACCCAGTACTTC
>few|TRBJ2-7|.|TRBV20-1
CSALGLPSYEQYF
TGCAGTGCGCTCGGGTTACCCTCCTACGAGCAGTACTTC
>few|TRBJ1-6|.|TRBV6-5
CASSYARETPLHF
TGTGCCAGCAGTTACGCGAGAGAGACACCCCTCCACTTT
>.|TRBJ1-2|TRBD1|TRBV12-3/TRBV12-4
CASARTVPGTDGYTF
TGTGCCAGCGCTAGAACCGTCCCCGGGACAGATGGCTACACCTTC
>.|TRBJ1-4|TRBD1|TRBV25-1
CASSMRQGEVEKLFF
TGTGCCAGCAGTATGCGACAGGGGGAAGTTGAAAAACTGTTTTTT
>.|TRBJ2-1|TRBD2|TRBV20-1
CSARRAGEEQFF
TGCAGTGCTAGACGGGCGGGAGAAGAGCAGTTCTTC
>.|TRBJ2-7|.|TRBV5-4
CASSSPSGSSYEQYF
TGTGCCAGCAGCTCCCCAAGCGGATCCTCCTACGAGCAGTACTTC
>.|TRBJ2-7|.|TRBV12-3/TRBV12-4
CASSSSRHGGHYEQYF
TGTGCCAGCAGTAGTTCAAGACACGGCGGACACTACGAGCAGTACTTC
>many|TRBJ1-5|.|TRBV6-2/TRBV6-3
CASSYSMGGYVQPQHF
TGTGCCAGCAGTTACTCGATGGGGGGGTACGTTCAGCCCCAGCATTTT
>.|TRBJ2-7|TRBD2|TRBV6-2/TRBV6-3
CASSSQAGGYNEQYF
TGTGCCAGCAGTTCCCAAGCGGGAGGGTACAATGAGCAGTACTTC
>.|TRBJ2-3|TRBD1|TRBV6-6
CASSGRDREEDTQYF
TGTGCCAGCAGTGGCCGGGACAGGGAGGAAGATACGCAGTATTTT
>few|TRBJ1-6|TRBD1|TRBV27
CASSTSPGGARGSPLHF
TGTGCCAGCAGTACCTCACCAGGGGGCGCAAGGGGTTCACCCCTCCACTTT
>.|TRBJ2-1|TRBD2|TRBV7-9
CASSGVTSGGYNEQFF
TGTGCCAGCAGCGGAGTTACTAGCGGGGGTTACAATGAGCAGTTCTTC
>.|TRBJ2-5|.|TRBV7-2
CASSLRPKQEAQYF
TGTGCCAGCAGCTTAAGACCGAAGCAAGAGGCCCAGTACTTC
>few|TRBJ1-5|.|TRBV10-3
CAISTRGDQPQHF
TGTGCCATTTCTACCAGGGGCGATCAGCCCCAGCATTTT
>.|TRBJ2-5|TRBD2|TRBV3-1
CASSPQWGGGETQYF
TGTGCCAGCAGCCCCCAATGGGGGGGGGGAGAGACCCAGTACTTC
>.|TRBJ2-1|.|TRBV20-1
CSARGSRFYEQFF
TGCAGTGCTAGAGGTAGCAGATTTTATGAGCAGTTCTTC
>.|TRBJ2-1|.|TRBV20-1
CSASATEGVQFF
TGCAGTGCTAGCGCCACAGAGGGAGTGCAGTTCTTC
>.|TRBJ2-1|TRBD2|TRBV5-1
CASSLGLAGGLEQFF
TGCGCCAGCAGCTTAGGACTAGCGGGGGGGCTCGAGCAGTTCTTC
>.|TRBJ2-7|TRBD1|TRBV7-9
CASGQTGVGEQYF
TGTGCCAGCGGTCAAACAGGGGTTGGCGAGCAGTACTTC
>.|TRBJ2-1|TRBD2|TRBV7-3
CASSRTSGTGNYNEQFF
TGTGCCAGCAGCCGGACTAGCGGGACGGGGAATTACAATGAGCAGTTCTTC
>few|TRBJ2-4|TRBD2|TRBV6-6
CASSYTQSGRRNIQYF
TGTGCCAGCAGTTACACCCAGTCCGGGAGGAGAAACATTCAGTACTTC
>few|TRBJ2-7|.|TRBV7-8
CASSRPLGYEQYF
TGTGCCAGCAGCAGGCCTCTAGGCTACGAGCAGTACTTC
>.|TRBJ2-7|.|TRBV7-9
CASSSEDNYEQYF
TGTGCCAGCAGCTCTGAGGACAATTACGAGCAGTACTTC
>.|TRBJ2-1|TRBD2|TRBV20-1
CSARGLAGFSEEQFF
TGCAGTGCTAGGGGCCTAGCGGGGTTTTCGGAGGAGCAGTTCTTC
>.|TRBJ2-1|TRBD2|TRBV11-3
CASSSGTSGGGDEQFF
TGTGCCAGCAGCTCCGGGACTAGCGGGGGCGGGGATGAGCAGTTCTTC
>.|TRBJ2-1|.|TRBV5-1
CASSLGQGPGSEQFF
TGCGCCAGCAGCTTGGGTCAGGGTCCAGGAAGTGAGCAGTTCTTC
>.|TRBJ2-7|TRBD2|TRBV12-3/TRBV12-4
CASKGTSSSYEQYF
TGTGCCAGCAAGGGGACTAGCTCCTCTTACGAGCAGTACTTC
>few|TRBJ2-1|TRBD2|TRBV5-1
CASSLGLAGAGEQFF
TGCGCCAGCAGCTTGGGGCTAGCGGGAGCGGGTGAGCAGTTCTTC
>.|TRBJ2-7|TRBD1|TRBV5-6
CASSQGTGGTYEQYF
TGTGCCAGCAGTCAAGGGACAGGGGGCACCTACGAGCAGTACTTC
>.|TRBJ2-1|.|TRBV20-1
CSGVPVGLNEQFF
TGCAGTGGAGTCCCAGTGGGGCTCAATGAGCAGTTCTTC
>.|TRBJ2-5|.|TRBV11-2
CASSLTSPGSQRQETQYF
TGTGCCAGCAGCTTAACGTCGCCAGGGTCCCAACGTCAAGAGACCCAGTACTTC
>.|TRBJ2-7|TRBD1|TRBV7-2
CASSWTGTGWVEQYF
TGTGCCAGCAGCTGGACCGGGACAGGGTGGGTCGAGCAGTACTTC
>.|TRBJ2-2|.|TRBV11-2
CASSLDLETANTGELFF
TGTGCCAGCAGCTTAGATCTGGAGACAGCGAACACCGGGGAGCTGTTTTTT
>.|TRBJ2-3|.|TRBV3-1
CASSQDPLRTDTQYF
TGTGCCAGCAGCCAAGATCCCCTCCGCACAGATACGCAGTATTTT
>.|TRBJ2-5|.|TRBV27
CASSLVAQETQYF
TGTGCCAGCAGTTTAGTCGCCCAAGAGACCCAGTACTTC
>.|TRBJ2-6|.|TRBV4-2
CASSQAWDFASGANVLTF
TGTGCCAGCAGCCAGGCTTGGGATTTTGCCTCTGGGGCCAACGTCCTGACTTTC
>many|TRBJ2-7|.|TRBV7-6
CASSTPGTGNSYEQYF
TGTGCCAGCAGCACGCCCGGGACGGGGAACTCCTACGAGCAGTACTTC
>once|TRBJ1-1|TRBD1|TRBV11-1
CASSWGQRNTGAFF
TGTGCCAGCAGCTGGGGACAGAGGAACACTGGAGCTTTCTTT
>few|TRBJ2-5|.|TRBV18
CASSPTGTRQETQYF
TGTGCCAGCTCACCCACAGGGACAAGACAAGAGACCCAGTACTTC
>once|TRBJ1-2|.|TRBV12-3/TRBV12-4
CAGRQAAFEGGYTF
TGTGCCGGCAGACAGGCCGCCTTTGAGGGGGGCTACACCTTC
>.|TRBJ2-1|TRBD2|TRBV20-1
CSPYSAGSYNEQFF
TGCAGTCCCTACTCAGCGGGATCCTACAATGAGCAGTTCTTC
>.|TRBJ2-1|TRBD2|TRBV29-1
CSVEDLPVSGRELDEQFF
TGCAGCGTTGAAGATCTTCCAGTGTCAGGGCGGGAGCTGGATGAGCAGTTCTTC